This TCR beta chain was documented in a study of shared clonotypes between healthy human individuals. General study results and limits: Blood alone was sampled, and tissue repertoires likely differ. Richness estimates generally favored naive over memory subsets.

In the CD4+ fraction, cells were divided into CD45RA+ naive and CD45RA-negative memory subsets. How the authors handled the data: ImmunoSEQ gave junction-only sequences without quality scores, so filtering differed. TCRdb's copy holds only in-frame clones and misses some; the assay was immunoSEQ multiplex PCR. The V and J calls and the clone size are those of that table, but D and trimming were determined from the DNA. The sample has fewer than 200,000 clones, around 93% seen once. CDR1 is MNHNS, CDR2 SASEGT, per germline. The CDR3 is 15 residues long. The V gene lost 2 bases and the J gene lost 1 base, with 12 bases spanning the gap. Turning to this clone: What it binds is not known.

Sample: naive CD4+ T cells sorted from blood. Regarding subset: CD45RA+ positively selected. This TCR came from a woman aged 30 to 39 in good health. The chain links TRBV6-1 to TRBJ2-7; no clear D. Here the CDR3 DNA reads TGTGCCAGCAGTGAAATTTTGGGTCTTTCCTACGAGCAGTACTTC. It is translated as CASSEILGLSYEQYF.